The source of this TCR beta chain is a study of T cell clusters in autoimmune cytopenias. Roughly 38,000 genome equivalents of blood DNA were amplified for TRB. Multiplex touch-down PCR amplified TRB using TRB-A and TRB-B pools in one tube. TCRdb reanalyzed the multiplex PCR reads, giving one entry per CDR3 protein sequence and no DNA. This sample's table has 8,000 or so distinct CDR3 sequences. The clonotype was recovered from a human donor with an autoimmune cytopenia or autoimmune hepatitis (not recorded which). Material: peripheral blood.

The CDR3 is CASSRTGMGTGELFF. The chain uses TRBV6-6 and TRBJ2-2; the TCRdb call, TRBD1, lacks DNA for checking. Germline loops: CDR1 MNHNY, CDR2 SVGAGI (reference sequence). The CDR3 runs to 15 residues.